This entry concerns a single TCR beta chain. Its antigen remains unknown. The data stem from a study of cytomegalovirus exposure and HLA in healthy donors. Vbeta (60) and Jbeta (13) primers were used in the PCR. Produced via immunoSEQ multiplex PCR; TCRdb's table is partial and in-frame only. The table shows under 200,000 clones, with over 60% occurring only once. The germline V gene has CDR1 SQVTM and CDR2 ANQGSEA. The CDR3 is 13 amino acids. Trimming stripped 5 bases from V and 8 bases from J, with 13 bases between. Findings and caveats of the study: Presence/absence analyses assumed roughly uniform sequencing depth across donors. Reports credit the classifier with highly specific, highly sensitive diagnosis of cytomegalovirus status. Later, TCR association rates were found to vary by HLA locus, highest for DRB1 and lowest for HLA-C.

The origin of this receptor is a woman between 50 and 59 years old in good health and CMV-seronegative. V and J are TRBV29-1 and TRBJ1-6; the D gene is possibly TRBD1 (6 bases). Sequenced sample: PBMCs. CDR3 in amino acids: CSVRQDSDSPLHF. The CDR3, as DNA: TGCAGCGTTAGACAGGATTCTGATTCACCCCTCCACTTT.